These 18 T cell receptor beta chains came from one sample sequenced in a study of T cell clonotyping in hematopoietic cell transplantation listed by TCRdb under 2021. The time point label, read with the paper, signifies: recipient sample about 28 days before transplant, after cytoreduction. Libraries were constructed by the immunoSEQ multiplex PCR assay. This is the immuneACCESS table as TCRdb keeps it, with only in-frame sequences that have V and J called. A part of the clones is gone; compared with another copy, unresolved V genes explain less than half, and the rest is unexplained. The sample table records 50,000 or so clones; approximately 82% of these occur just once. The ten top clones hold around 5.3% of the sample. Sample: peripheral blood mononuclear cells, taken before stem cell transplant. These receptors originate from a man in his sixties with myelodysplastic syndrome. Some clones in this sample may be carry-over from other donors' samples.

This clone was seen a single time. This chain joins TRBV27 and TRBJ2-7; D may be TRBD1 (6 bases). CDR3 size: 15 residues. Germline-derived CDR1 and CDR2 are MNHEY and SMNVEV (reference sequence). V was shortened by 5 bases and J by 3 bases, with 17 bases between the two germline ends. CDR3 residues: CASSRMGRGIYEQYF. CDR3 coding DNA: TGTGCCAGCAGTCGGATGGGCAGGGGTATCTACGAGCAGTACTTC.

The V gene is TRBV14, the J gene TRBJ1-4, with D perhaps TRBD1 (6 bases). Germline CDR1 reads SGHDN; CDR2 reads FVKESK. This CDR3 region has 14 residues. Trimming left V 4 bases short and J 4 bases short, with 10 bases between. CDR3 sequence reads: CASSLGGLNEKLFF. In DNA form, the CDR3 reads TGTGCCAGCAGCCTCGGGGGCCTTAATGAAAAACTGTTTTTT.

Only one count was recorded for this clone. The chain is built from TRBV7-2 and TRBJ2-7, with a possible D match to TRBD1 (5 bases). Germline-derived CDR1 and CDR2 are SGHTA and FQGNSA. The CDR3 covers 15 residues. V was shortened by 2 bases and J by 5 bases, with 16 bases between the two germline ends. In nucleotides, the CDR3 is TGTGCCAGCAGCTTATCCGGCAGGGTCGTTGACGAGCAGTACTTC. The encoded protein is CASSLSGRVVDEQYF.

This clone was detected a few times. The chain carries TRBV27 and TRBJ1-2, with D possibly matching TRBD1 (5 bases). The germline V and J ends were trimmed by 6 bases and 0 bases, with 11 bases remaining between them. The CDR3 loop spans 14 amino acids. Germline assignment: CDR1 MNHEY and CDR2 SMNVEV (reference sequence). As DNA, the CDR3 is TGTGCCAGCAGACCCTCAGGGCCTAACTATGGCTACACCTTC. Translation: CASRPSGPNYGYTF.

The genes are TRBV6-1 and TRBJ2-2; D unresolved. Between the trimmed V and J ends, which lost 2 bases and 7 bases, there was a span of 20 bases. The CDR3 is 17 residues long. The germline gives CDR1 MNHNS, CDR2 SASEGT. The CDR3 loop is CASSEQLGRVYGGELFF. CDR3 nucleotide sequence: TGTGCCAGCAGTGAACAATTAGGACGGGTTTATGGCGGGGAGCTGTTTTTT.

This chain joins TRBV30 and TRBJ1-1, with 7 bases that match TRBD1. The CDR3 extends over 13 amino acids. J was trimmed by 1 base and V by 2 bases; bases with no gene match: 1. Per germline, CDR1 GTSNPN and CDR2 SVGIG (reference sequence). In DNA, the CDR3 is TGTGCCTGGAGTCGGGACAGGAACACTGAAGCTTTCTTT. Its translation is CAWSRDRNTEAFF.

This clone has only one observation. CDR3 nucleotides: TGTGCCAGAAGCCTACCCAATTTCCCGAGCACTTACAATGAGCAGTTCTTC. Its protein is CARSLPNFPSTYNEQFF. The rearrangement uses TRBV5-3 and TRBJ2-1, with D uncertain. TRBV5-3 is flagged as an ORF with uncertain function. V lost 4 bases, J lost 4 bases, and 21 bases lay in between. This CDR3 is built from 17 residues.

The genes are TRBV7-2 and TRBJ2-3; D ambiguous. The CDR3 length is 13 residues. The germline CDR1 and CDR2 sequences are SGHTA and FQGNSA. Trimming took off 3 bases at V and 6 bases at J, with 10 bases between the two ends. The CDR3 region has the DNA TGTGCCAGCAGCTTCGGCCCTAGTGATACGCAGTATTTT. Translating it yields CASSFGPSDTQYF.

The chain is built from TRBV5-1 and TRBJ2-5; 9 nucleotides align to TRBD1. The CDR3 runs 15 residues. The J segment lost 2 bases and the V segment lost 2 bases, leaving 4 bases of the junction unmatched. Germline V gene data show CDR1 as SGHRS and CDR2 as YFSETQ. This CDR3 is CASSLWDRVQETQYF. The CDR3 nucleotides are TGCGCCAGCAGCTTATGGGACAGGGTACAAGAGACCCAGTACTTC.

This clone has just a few counts. This chain joins TRBV14 and TRBJ1-1; 7 bases line up with TRBD1. This CDR3 comprises 15 residues. The junction had 6 bases not matched to a gene; V was cut back by 2 bases and J by 3 bases. Per germline, CDR1 SGHDN and CDR2 FVKESK. The CDR3 sequence is CASSQHQGGYTEAFF. In nucleotides, the CDR3 is TGTGCCAGCAGCCAACATCAGGGGGGGTACACTGAAGCTTTCTTT.

The chain couples TRBV5-8 to TRBJ1-1; 7 positions match TRBD1. This CDR3 is 15 amino acids long. V was pared by 1 base and J by 10 bases, with 13 bases of the junction left unmatched. Germline values: CDR1 SGHTS, CDR2 YDEGEE. The CDR3 loop is CASSLSFGRGVRAFF. The CDR3 DNA sequence: TGTGCCAGCAGCTTGTCTTTTGGCAGGGGGGTTCGAGCTTTCTTT.

This clone was seen a few times. V gene TRBV25-1 combines with J gene TRBJ1-5, with TRBD1 matching over 10 bases. Germline V lookup: CDR1 MGHDK, CDR2 SYGVNS. The CDR3 length is 15 residues. With 6 bases clipped from V and 2 bases from J, the junction kept 4 bases outside the gene matches. CDR3 region: CASRGTGEGNQPQHF. The CDR3 nucleotides are TGTGCCAGCAGGGGGACAGGGGAAGGCAATCAGCCCCAGCATTTT.

The CDR3 loop reads CAISEAQRGGRDTQYF. Here the CDR3 DNA reads TGTGCCATCAGTGAGGCCCAGCGGGGGGGCCGTGATACGCAGTATTTT. This chain connects TRBV10-3 to TRBJ2-3; 10 bases map to TRBD2. Germline V CDR1 and CDR2: ENHRY, SYGVKD. V lost 2 bases to trimming and J lost 6 bases; unmatched junction nucleotides: 8. The CDR3 loop spans 16 amino acids.

V gene TRBV29-1 combines with J gene TRBJ1-1; 8 nucleotides align to TRBD1. The CDR3 loop spans 11 amino acids. Per germline, CDR1 SQVTM and CDR2 ANQGSEA. V trimming: 4 bases; J trimming: 8 bases; junction bases outside the gene matches: 3. As DNA, the CDR3 is TGCAGCGTTGTGGGACAGGCCGAAGCTTTCTTT. Encoded protein: CSVVGQAEAFF.

This clone came up once. The chain employs TRBV11-3 and TRBJ2-3, with TRBD1 matching 7 bases. V was pared by 0 bases and J by 2 bases, with 2 bases of the junction left unmatched. Germline loops: CDR1 SGHNT, CDR2 YENEEA. This CDR3 has 15 residues. DNA for the CDR3: TGTGCCAGCAGCTTAGAAGGGACAGACACAGATACGCAGTATTTT. Translation gives CASSLEGTDTDTQYF.

The chain carries TRBV5-1 and TRBJ1-1, with 9 bases lining up with TRBD1. The V segment lost 4 bases and the J segment 4 bases; nucleotides outside the gene matches: 11. CDR1 and CDR2 from the germline V gene are SGHRS and YFSETQ. The length of the CDR3 is 16 residues. In nucleotides, the CDR3 is TGCGCCAGCAGCACAGGAGCCGGGACAGGGAGCACTGAAGCTTTCTTT. It yields the protein CASSTGAGTGSTEAFF.

The V gene is TRBV5-6, the J gene TRBJ2-7; D perhaps matches TRBD1 (5 bases). Trimming took 1 base from V and 1 from J, leaving 21 bases between them. This CDR3 spans 18 amino acids. Germline CDR1 SGHDT, CDR2 YYEEEE. Here the CDR3 DNA reads TGTGCCAGCAGCTTGTTCTGGCGAAGGGGCAGCGAATCCTACGAGCAGTACTTC. Encoded protein: CASSLFWRRGSESYEQYF.

A few counts support this clone. The rearrangement joins TRBV11-1 to TRBJ2-7; possibly TRBD2 for D (5 bases). V was clipped by 6 bases and J by 3 bases, with 9 bases between them. The CDR3 extends over 12 amino acids. CDR1 is SGHAT, CDR2 FQDESV, per germline (reference sequence). CDR3 residues: CASRGSGYEQYF. CDR3 nucleotide sequence: TGTGCCAGCAGGGGGAGCGGCTACGAGCAGTACTTC.